This T cell receptor (beta chain) originates from a study of shared T cell receptors in the human thymus. TCRdb keeps only in-frame clones here, not all; method: immunoSEQ multiplex PCR. The sample has about 380,000 clones, around 93% seen once. A single count supports this clone. Germline V gene lookup returns CDR1 SGHVS and CDR2 FNYEAQ. Trimming at V came to 3 bases and at J to 6 bases, leaving 10 bases not matched to a gene. The CDR3 length is 16 residues. The receptor comes from a human donor. The chain employs TRBV7-6 and TRBJ2-3, with 9 bases identical to TRBD1. Sequencing was performed on thymocytes. CDR3 nucleotide sequence: TGTGCCAGCAGCTTGTTAACCGGGACAGGGACGGATACGCAGTATTTT. Protein: CASSLLTGTGTDTQYF.